This note documents a single T cell receptor (beta chain) sequence. Its antigen is still unknown. Preparation of the TCRbeta library used unique molecular identifiers. MiXCR, run by TCRdb on the PCR reads, gives a single entry per CDR3 protein. The sample holds some 200,000 distinct CDR3 sequences, approximately 6.8% seen once. The record originates from a study of T-cell reconstitution after alpha-beta-depleted transplantation in children. Study observations and caveats: Some patients showed high day-60 TCRbeta diversity, which derived from surviving recipient T cells and thymic progenitors.

The V gene's germline CDR1 is MDHEN and CDR2 SYDVKM. The CDR3 is made up of 17 amino acids. Losses at the gene ends were 4 bases for V and 3 bases for J; bases not matched to a gene: 12. The chain links TRBV28 to TRBJ2-7; 10 bases are shared with TRBD2. The sequence came from a girl under three years old with combined immunodeficiency, due to receive a stem cell transplant. The material sequenced was PBMCs, taken before TCRalphabeta/CD19-depleted stem cell transplant. Written as DNA, the CDR3 is TGTGCCAGCAGTTCCGCCTTAACTAGCGGGACATACTACGAGCAGTACTTC. This encodes CASSSALTSGTYYEQYF.